These T cell receptor beta chains were read from a single sample in a study of beta chain features in type 1 diabetes. Data came from immunoSEQ multiplex PCR; TCRdb stores just in-frame clones and leaves some out. The sample holds around 650,000 clones, roughly 12% seen once. Sample: naive CD4+ T cells from blood. All receptors derive from a man between 25 and 39 years old with type 1 diabetes. The CDR3 runs from the conserved cysteine through the conserved F or W. Fields, in order: clone size, D gene, J gene, V gene, CDR3 DNA, CDR3 protein. The D gene is left open where the match is weak. Not every row has a clone size; where given, it reads once, few, many or a size class.

few	.	TRBJ2-7	TRBV10-3	TGTGCCATCAGTGAGTCGGGAATAGCCGGGGCCTACGAGCAGTACTTC	CAISESGIAGAYEQYF
few	.	TRBJ2-7	TRBV6-5	TGTGCCAGCAGTACTGACTACGAGCAGTACTTC	CASSTDYEQYF
.	.	TRBJ2-3	TRBV7-6	TGTGCCAGCAGCTTATCCCTGGCGGGTCCCACAGATACGCAGTATTTT	CASSLSLAGPTDTQYF
.	.	TRBJ2-4	TRBV18	TGTGCCAGCTCACCAGGCGACAGGTCGGGCATTCAGTACTTC	CASSPGDRSGIQYF
.	TRBD1	TRBJ1-3	TRBV5-4	TGTGCCAGCAGCTTGGGGGACAGGGGGACTGGAAACACCATATATTTT	CASSLGDRGTGNTIYF
few	.	TRBJ1-2	TRBV14	TGTGCCAGCCCTTCCAGGGATGGCTACACCTTC	CASPSRDGYTF
.	.	TRBJ1-2	TRBV19	TGTGCCAGTAGTATCCAGGGACAAGATGGCTACACCTTC	CASSIQGQDGYTF
few	TRBD2	TRBJ2-3	TRBV27	TGTGCCAGCAGTTTAGGGCAGGGACTACTTAACACAGATACGCAGTATTTT	CASSLGQGLLNTDTQYF
.	.	TRBJ2-7	TRBV7-2	TGTGCCAGCAGCCCCCAGCGACAGGAGCAGTACTTC	CASSPQRQEQYF
.	.	TRBJ1-1	TRBV5-1	TGCGCCAGCAGCTTGAGGGGTACGGTGAACACTGAAGCTTTCTTT	CASSLRGTVNTEAFF
few	.	TRBJ2-1	TRBV9	TGTGCCAGCAGCTTAACCACCCTTGCCGAGCAGTTCTTC	CASSLTTLAEQFF
.	.	TRBJ2-7	TRBV11-2	TGTGCCAGCAGCTTAGTTCAGGCCATTGTCGGGGAGCAGTACTTC	CASSLVQAIVGEQYF
.	TRBD2	TRBJ2-2	TRBV9	TGTGCCAGCAGCGCCGTAGCGGGGGTGAACACCGGGGAGCTGTTTTTT	CASSAVAGVNTGELFF
few	TRBD1	TRBJ1-6	TRBV4-2	TGTGCCAGCAGCTCTGACAGGGCTCGTAATTCACCCCTCCACTTT	CASSSDRARNSPLHF
few	.	TRBJ2-3	TRBV28	TGTGCCAGCAGTTTAACGGCCTACATAGGTACGCAGTATTTT	CASSLTAYIGTQYF
.	.	TRBJ1-1	TRBV7-9	TGTGCCAGCAGCCCAGGACAGTTCAACACTGAAGCTTTCTTT	CASSPGQFNTEAFF
.	TRBD1	TRBJ2-5	TRBV29-1	TGCAGCGTTGAAGAGACAGGGGGCGTTGAGACCCAGTACTTC	CSVEETGGVETQYF
.	TRBD1	TRBJ2-3	TRBV28	TGTGCCAGCAGTTCCCCCGGGGACAGGGGCGATACGCAGTATTTT	CASSSPGDRGDTQYF
few	TRBD2	TRBJ2-1	TRBV4-2	TGTGCCAGCAGCCAAGCGGGACTAGCGGGATACAATGAGCAGTTCTTC	CASSQAGLAGYNEQFF
.	TRBD1	TRBJ2-1	TRBV5-6	TGTGCCAGCAGTTTACCGGGGACAGGGGGCTACAATGAGCAGTTCTTC	CASSLPGTGGYNEQFF
few	TRBD1	TRBJ2-7	TRBV29-1	TGCAGCGTTGAGAATCCGGACAGGGTCTACGAGCAGTACTTC	CSVENPDRVYEQYF
.	TRBD2	TRBJ2-5	TRBV11-3	TGTGCCAGCAGCGGGATAGCGGGCGCGGTGTACTTC	CASSGIAGAVYF
few	TRBD1	TRBJ1-2	TRBV7-9	TGTGCCAGCAGCTGGGACAGTGGGTCTTATGGCTACACCTTC	CASSWDSGSYGYTF
few	.	TRBJ2-3	TRBV7-2	TGTGCCAGCAGCTTGCGGATCCAAGATACGCAGTATTTT	CASSLRIQDTQYF
few	TRBD1	TRBJ1-4	TRBV19	TGTGCCAGTACCCCGGGACAGAACCAGGGAAAACTGTTTTTT	CASTPGQNQGKLFF
.	.	TRBJ1-5	TRBV9	TGTGCCAGCAGCTCCGGGGGTGGCAATCAGCCCCAGCATTTT	CASSSGGGNQPQHF
.	TRBD2	TRBJ2-7	TRBV5-4	TGTGCCAGCAGCGACGGGACTAACTCCTACGAGCAGTACTTC	CASSDGTNSYEQYF
few	TRBD1	TRBJ2-7	TRBV7-3	TGTGCCAGCAGCTTGTCGAGGGGGCTGAGCTTCGAGCAGTACTTC	CASSLSRGLSFEQYF
few	TRBD1	TRBJ1-6	TRBV27	TGTGCCAGCAGTTTATACAGGGGAAATTCACCCCTCCACTTT	CASSLYRGNSPLHF
.	TRBD1	TRBJ2-7	TRBV11-2	TGTGCCAGCAGCGCCGGACAGGGGGCTCCCTACGAGCAGTACTTC	CASSAGQGAPYEQYF
few	TRBD2	TRBJ2-3	TRBV5-1	TGCGCCAGCACCCTTCGGGGGGAGAGCACAGATACGCAGTATTTT	CASTLRGESTDTQYF
.	.	TRBJ2-3	TRBV11-2	TGTGCCAGCAGCTTCGCTTATACGCAGTATTTT	CASSFAYTQYF
.	TRBD1	TRBJ1-2	TRBV4-3	TGCGCCAGCAGCCGGACAGGAGACTATGGCTACACCTTC	CASSRTGDYGYTF
few	TRBD2	TRBJ2-7	TRBV6-6	TGTGCCAGCAGCTCGGGACTAGCGGGGACCTACGAGCAGTACTTC	CASSSGLAGTYEQYF
few	.	TRBJ1-6	TRBV7-6	TGTGCCAGCAGCCCCTCGGCAGGGCTCAATTCACCCCTCCACTTT	CASSPSAGLNSPLHF
.	.	TRBJ2-3	TRBV11-3	TGTGCCAGCAGCCCAGGGGATCGTGTCGGGGGATACACAGATACGCAGTATTTT	CASSPGDRVGGYTDTQYF
few	TRBD1	TRBJ2-2	TRBV9	TGTGCCAGCAGCGCCCGGACAGGGGGCACCGGGGAGCTGTTTTTT	CASSARTGGTGELFF
.	TRBD2	TRBJ2-7	TRBV7-9	TGTGCCAGCAGCATGGGACTATTTAACTACGAGCAGTACTTC	CASSMGLFNYEQYF
.	TRBD1	TRBJ1-5	TRBV7-8	TGTGCCAGCAGCTTCGAGACAGGGGGCTATTCCAATCAGCCCCAGCATTTT	CASSFETGGYSNQPQHF
.	.	TRBJ1-2	TRBV7-2	TGTGCCAGCAGGGGGACAAGTAGCTTCTATGGCTACACCTTC	CASRGTSSFYGYTF
.	.	TRBJ2-5	TRBV11-2	TGTGCCAGCAGCTCGGCGTTGACCCAGTACTTC	CASSSALTQYF
.	TRBD2	TRBJ2-7	TRBV11-2	TGTGCCAGCAGCCATAGCGGGGGCGCATACGAGCAGTACTTC	CASSHSGGAYEQYF
.	.	TRBJ2-4	TRBV5-6	TGTGCCAGCAGCTACGAGATCTCCAAAAACATTCAGTACTTC	CASSYEISKNIQYF
few	.	TRBJ2-5	TRBV7-2	TGTGCCAGCAGCTTAGAAAGGGAGACCCAGTACTTC	CASSLERETQYF
.	.	TRBJ2-7	TRBV21-1	TGTGCCAGCACGGGGGACAAGAGATACGAGCAGTACTTC	CASTGDKRYEQYF
.	.	TRBJ2-1	TRBV18	TGTGCCAGCTCACCCCAGTTGTCGGACAATGAGCAGTTCTTC	CASSPQLSDNEQFF
.	.	TRBJ1-4	TRBV5-1	TGCGCCAGCAGCTTGGCCGACAGTCTTAATGAAAAACTGTTTTTT	CASSLADSLNEKLFF
few	.	TRBJ2-7	TRBV4-3	TGCGCCAGCAGCCAGGATGGAGAGGGCTACGAGCAGTACTTC	CASSQDGEGYEQYF
.	.	TRBJ1-1	TRBV5-6	TGTACCAGCAGCTATACAGGATTCATGAACACTGAAGCTTTCTTT	CTSSYTGFMNTEAFF
few	.	TRBJ2-7	TRBV13	TGTGCCAGCAGCTTAGGAGGGGGTGGCTACGAGCAGTACTTC	CASSLGGGGYEQYF
few	.	TRBJ1-2	TRBV28	TGTGCCACCAAATGGAACTATGGCTACACCTTC	CATKWNYGYTF
few	.	TRBJ1-2	TRBV9	TGTGCCAGCAGCGTATCCGGGGGAGGCTATGGCTACACCTTC	CASSVSGGGYGYTF
few	.	TRBJ2-7	TRBV4-2	TGTGCCAGCAGCCAAGGAGGGGGCTACGAGCAGTACTTC	CASSQGGGYEQYF
few	.	TRBJ1-4	TRBV25-1	TGTGCCAGCAGTGATGGGGGAGATGAAAAACTGTTTTTT	CASSDGGDEKLFF